Listed here are 8 T cell receptor beta chains from one sample, sequenced in a study of blood T cells in healthy people across ages. A second about 7 to 12 cycle PCR used barcoded and J-beta primers. Using its own MiXCR run on the 5' RACE reads, TCRdb lists one record per CDR3 protein. Of 1.5 million to 1.8 million distinct CDR3 sequences listed, approximately 43% are singletons. The sequencing sample was made of blood. The receptors derive from a woman between 18 and 29 years old in good health.

This chain links TRBV6-1 with TRBJ1-1; D is perhaps TRBD1 (5 bases). Germline lookup yields CDR1 MNHNS and CDR2 SASEGT. This CDR3 is 15 amino acids long. Trimming took off 6 bases at V and 0 bases at J, with 14 bases between the two ends. CDR3 sequence (DNA): TGTGCCAGCAGACCCCAGGGAGGGTTGAACACTGAAGCTTTCTTT. Its translation is CASRPQGGLNTEAFF.

This chain uses TRBV20-1 with TRBJ2-4, with D hard to call. Gene TRBJ2-7 matches the end of the DNA better, so the J call may be wrong. The CDR3 runs 12 residues. CDR1 DFQATT and CDR2 SNEGSKA come from the germline V gene (reference sequence). The chain's CDR3 is CSASWQAYEQYF. The CDR3 coding sequence is TGCAGTGCTAGTTGGCAGGCCTACGAGCAGTACTTC.

V is TRBV24-1 and J is TRBJ2-5, with unresolved D. Trimming shortened V by 9 bases and J by 11 bases, and 15 bases separated the two germline ends. From germline, CDR1 is KGHDR and CDR2 SFDVKD. This CDR3 comprises 11 residues. This CDR3 reads CATGRFGEQYF. CDR3 bases: TGTGCCACCGGACGGTTTGGTGAGCAGTACTTC.

V usage is TRBV6-1 and J usage is TRBJ1-1; D remains unclear. Germline CDR1 and CDR2: MNHNS and SASEGT. Trimming left V 2 bases short and J 1 base short, with 8 bases between. This CDR3 is built from 14 residues. The CDR3 spells CASSESSENTEAFF. The CDR3, as DNA: TGTGCCAGCAGTGAATCCTCAGAGAACACTGAAGCTTTCTTT.

This chain links TRBV29-1 with TRBJ1-1; D ambiguous. In germline, CDR1 is SQVTM, CDR2 ANQGSEA. This CDR3 spans 14 amino acids. The V gene lost 3 bases and the J gene lost 0 bases, with 11 bases spanning the gap. In nucleotides, the CDR3 is TGCAGCGTTGAGCTTCTAAAAATGAACACTGAAGCTTTCTTT. It translates to CSVELLKMNTEAFF.

The chain uses TRBV28 and TRBJ2-7; maybe TRBD2 (5 bases). Germline-derived CDR1 and CDR2 are MDHEN and SYDVKM. V lost 3 bases to trimming and J lost 0 bases, with 15 bases between them. The CDR3 is 16 residues long. The DNA for the CDR3 is TGTGCCAGCAGTTTCCGTCTCGGGGATAGCTCCTACGAGCAGTACTTC. Amino acid sequence: CASSFRLGDSSYEQYF.

This clonotype was counted between two and nine times. The chain couples TRBV6-6 to TRBJ2-2; 8 bases align to TRBD2. Germline V gene lookup returns CDR1 MNHNY and CDR2 SVGAGI (reference sequence). CDR3 length: 16 amino acids. After removal of 2 bases from V and 2 bases from J, the junction contained 4 bases not matched to a gene. The CDR3 DNA is TGTGCCAGCAGTTACAGGCTAGCGGGTAACACCGGGGAGCTGTTTTTT. This encodes CASSYRLAGNTGELFF.

The chain carries TRBV12-3 or TRBV12-4 and TRBJ1-2; D is uncertain. This CDR3 is built from 13 residues. V lost 3 bases, J lost 2 bases, and 7 bases lay in between. The CDR3 is CASSLFRNYGYTF. The CDR3 nucleotides are TGTGCCAGCAGTTTGTTCCGCAACTATGGCTACACCTTC.